This T cell receptor beta chain was profiled in a study of shared clonotypes between healthy human individuals. The protocol was immunoSEQ multiplex PCR, while the TCRdb copy is restricted to in-frame clones and leaves out a portion. The table records 2.3 million or so clones, approximately 95% of them present only once. The specimen was naive CD4+ T cells from PBMCs. As for subset: CD45RA+ positively selected. The TCR comes from a man aged 18-30 years in good health. Some clones in this sample may be carry-over from other donors' samples.

This CDR3 is CASRPGLPTAETQYF. The CDR3 nucleotides read TGTGCCAGCAGACCGGGACTACCTACGGCGGAGACCCAGTACTTC. The chain has TRBV2 and TRBJ2-5, with TRBD2 identical over 7 bases. The CDR3 has 15 amino acids. The germline CDR1 and CDR2 sequences are SNHLY and FYNNEI. Unmatched junction bases numbered 12, after V lost 6 bases and J lost 5 bases.